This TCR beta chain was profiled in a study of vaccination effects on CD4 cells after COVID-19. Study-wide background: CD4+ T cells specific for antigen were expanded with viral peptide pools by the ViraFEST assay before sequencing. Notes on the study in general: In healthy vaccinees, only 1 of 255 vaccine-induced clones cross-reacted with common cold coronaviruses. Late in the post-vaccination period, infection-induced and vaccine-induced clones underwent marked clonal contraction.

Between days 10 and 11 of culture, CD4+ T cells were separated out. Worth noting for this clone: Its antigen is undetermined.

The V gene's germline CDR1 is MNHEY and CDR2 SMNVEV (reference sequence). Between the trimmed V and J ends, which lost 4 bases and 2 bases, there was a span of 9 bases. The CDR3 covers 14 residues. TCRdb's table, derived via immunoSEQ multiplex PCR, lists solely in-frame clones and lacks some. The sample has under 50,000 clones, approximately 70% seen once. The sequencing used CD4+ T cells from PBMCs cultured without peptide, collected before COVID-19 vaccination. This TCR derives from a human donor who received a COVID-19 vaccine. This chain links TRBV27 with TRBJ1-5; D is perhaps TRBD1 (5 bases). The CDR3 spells CASSSRGGNQPQHF. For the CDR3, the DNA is TGTGCCAGCAGTTCAAGGGGTGGCAATCAGCCCCAGCATTTT.